Below, 11 T cell receptor beta chains from the same sample are listed, as sequenced in a study of control samples from healthy donors and cancer patients. Assay used: immunoSEQ multiplex PCR; TCRdb lists only in-frame clones, some missing. The sample has 390,000 or so clones; 75% to 95% are singletons. Material: PBMCs. Receptor source: a man in his forties with head and neck cancer.

The chain recombines TRBV9 with TRBJ1-2; D ambiguous. CDR1 is SGDLS, CDR2 YYNGEE, per germline. The CDR3 spans 15 residues. V was clipped by 4 bases and J by 4 bases, with 17 bases between them. CDR3 in DNA: TGTGCCAGCAGCACCCGGGGTGACACGGGCTATGGCTACACCTTC. Its translation is CASSTRGDTGYGYTF.

This clone was observed a handful of times. The chain joins TRBV9 to TRBJ1-4, with 8 bases identical to TRBD1. This CDR3 has 16 residues. The germline V gene has CDR1 SGDLS and CDR2 YYNGEE. The J segment lost 10 bases and the V segment lost 2 bases, leaving 13 bases of the junction unmatched. The CDR3 loop is CASSVGQGSRDGKLFF. CDR3 in DNA: TGTGCCAGCAGCGTCGGACAGGGTTCCCGGGATGGAAAACTGTTTTTT. Combining the CDR3 with reference TRBV9 and TRBJ1-4 gives the whole variable domain DSGVTQTPKHLITATGQRVTLRCSPRSGDLSVYWYQQSLDQGLQFLIQYYNGEERAKGNILERFSAQQFPDLHSELNLSSLELGDSALYFCASSVGQGSRDGKLFFGSGTQLSVL.

The CDR3: CAWSLQGIYGYTF. DNA for the CDR3: TGTGCCTGGAGCCTACAGGGAATCTATGGCTACACCTTC. The genes are TRBV30 and TRBJ1-2; tentative D call: TRBD1 (6 bases). V lost 3 bases to trimming and J lost 4 bases, with 12 bases between them. CDR1 is GTSNPN, CDR2 SVGIG, per germline (reference sequence). This CDR3 spans 13 amino acids.

In DNA, the CDR3 is TGTGCCAGCAGCGCAAGTAGCAAGTCAGGCGACGAGCAGTACTTC. Its protein is CASSASSKSGDEQYF. The chain couples TRBV5-4 to TRBJ2-7; D remains unclear. The CDR3 has 15 residues. Germline CDR1 is SGHNT and CDR2 is YYREEE (reference sequence). The V and J ends lost 4 bases and 5 bases respectively, with 19 bases between them.

The rearrangement uses TRBV5-5 and TRBJ2-7; 14 nucleotides align to TRBD2. There are 15 residues in the CDR3. The junction had 2 bases not matched to a gene; V was cut back by 4 bases and J by 2 bases. Germline V gives CDR1 SGHKS, CDR2 YYEKEE (reference sequence). The CDR3 region has the DNA TGTGCCAGCAGCCTGGGACTAGCGGGGGCCTACGAGCAGTACTTC. The encoded protein is CASSLGLAGAYEQYF.

The V call is TRBV9, the J call TRBJ2-1; perhaps TRBD2 as D (5 bases). The CDR3 length is 17 residues. In germline, CDR1 is SGDLS, CDR2 YYNGEE. The V gene lost 0 bases and the J gene lost 0 bases, with 13 bases spanning the gap. CDR3 region: CASSVAVGTSSYNEQFF. CDR3 nucleotide sequence: TGTGCCAGCAGCGTAGCGGTCGGCACTAGCTCCTACAATGAGCAGTTCTTC.

This chain links TRBV18 with TRBJ2-2; tentatively, D is TRBD1 (6 bases). The CDR3 sequence is 16 residues long. Trimming pared 4 bases from V and 1 base from J, leaving 13 bases between. Per germline, CDR1 KGHSH and CDR2 LQKENI. The CDR3: CASSRFTGQNTGELFF. DNA for the CDR3: TGTGCCAGCTCACGATTTACGGGACAGAACACCGGGGAGCTGTTTTTT.

The chain joins TRBV7-9 to TRBJ1-6, with no clear D. The CDR3 is 14 residues long. Germline-derived CDR1 and CDR2 are SEHNR and FQNEAQ (reference sequence). The V end lost 5 bases, the J end lost 7 bases, and 12 bases lay between the germline ends. CDR3 loop: CASSLLVGNSPLHF. Written as DNA, the CDR3 is TGTGCCAGCAGCCTACTAGTCGGGAATTCACCCCTCCACTTT.

This clone was seen only once. The V call is TRBV6-6, the J call TRBJ1-6, with 7 bases identical to TRBD1. The germline V gene encodes CDR1 MNHNY and CDR2 SVGAGI (reference sequence). The CDR3 has 15 amino acids. With V trimmed by 6 bases and J by 8 bases, 10 bases remained unmatched. In DNA, the CDR3 is TGTGCCAGCAGCTTCCTGACAGGGTCGGATTCACCCCTCCACTTT. Translating it yields CASSFLTGSDSPLHF.

The chain has TRBV14 and TRBJ1-1; weak D call: TRBD1 (5 bases). The CDR3 length is 14 residues. The V and J ends lost 4 bases and 7 bases respectively, with 16 bases between them. The germline V gene encodes CDR1 SGHDN and CDR2 FVKESK. The CDR3 sequence: CASSLGAGTLEAFF. For the CDR3, the DNA is TGTGCCAGCAGCCTCGGGGCAGGCACACTTGAAGCTTTCTTT.

With regard to this clone: Germline and junction disagree at one end, which may indicate a read error. The chain joins TRBV12-3 or TRBV12-4 to TRBJ2-3; TRBD2 is a possible D gene (5 bases). The CDR3 extends over 13 amino acids. CDR3: CASSRTRAETQYF. CDR3 DNA: TGTGCCAGCAGCCGTACGAGGGCAGAAACGCAGTATTTT.